These T cell receptor beta chains were read from a single sample in a study of blood T cell repertoires in COVID-19. The repertoire was sequenced with immunoSEQ multiplex PCR; TCRdb's copy has only in-frame clones and lacks some. The table lists roughly 300,000 clones, over 75% of them singletons. The specimen sequenced was PBMCs or T cells enriched from blood (not recorded which). The receptors derive from a young woman who had recovered from COVID-19. The CDR3 runs from the conserved cysteine through the conserved F or W. The order of the fields is D gene, clone size, V gene, J gene, CDR3 protein, CDR3 DNA. D genes are given only for firm matches. Some rows have no size entry. The others give once, few or many, or a class for an expanded clone.

d_gene: TRBD1; abundance: NA; v_gene: TRBV28; j_gene: TRBJ1-6; CDR3aa: CASSFLDRAALNSPLHF; CDR3nt: TGTGCCAGCAGTTTTTTGGACAGGGCCGCCCTTAATTCACCCCTCCACTTT
d_gene: TRBD1; abundance: NA; v_gene: TRBV5-1; j_gene: TRBJ1-2; CDR3aa: CASSSGQGGSYGYTF; CDR3nt: TGCGCCAGCAGCTCGGGTCAGGGGGGAAGCTATGGCTACACCTTC
d_gene: NA; abundance: NA; v_gene: TRBV21-1; j_gene: TRBJ2-7; CDR3aa: CASSTFYEQYF; CDR3nt: TGTGCCAGCAGCACTTTTTACGAGCAGTACTTC
d_gene: TRBD2; abundance: NA; v_gene: TRBV6-2/TRBV6-3; j_gene: TRBJ2-3; CDR3aa: CASSYSNPAGARDTQYF; CDR3nt: TGTGCCAGCAGTTACTCGAACCCAGCGGGGGCCCGGGATACGCAGTATTTT
d_gene: TRBD1; abundance: NA; v_gene: TRBV28; j_gene: TRBJ1-5; CDR3aa: CASSRDSLNQPQHF; CDR3nt: TGTGCCAGCAGTCGGGACAGCCTCAATCAGCCCCAGCATTTT
d_gene: NA; abundance: NA; v_gene: TRBV7-2; j_gene: TRBJ1-2; CDR3aa: CASSLASGANYGYTF; CDR3nt: TGTGCCAGCAGCTTGGCCTCGGGAGCTAACTATGGCTACACCTTC
d_gene: TRBD1; abundance: NA; v_gene: TRBV2; j_gene: TRBJ1-4; CDR3aa: CASSEAQTGGNEKLFF; CDR3nt: TGTGCCAGCAGTGAAGCGCAGACAGGGGGCAATGAAAAACTGTTTTTT
d_gene: NA; abundance: NA; v_gene: TRBV7-2; j_gene: TRBJ1-2; CDR3aa: CASSLVPGLNYGYTF; CDR3nt: TGTGCCAGCAGCTTAGTACCAGGCCTTAACTATGGCTACACCTTC
d_gene: NA; abundance: NA; v_gene: TRBV7-9; j_gene: TRBJ2-5; CDR3aa: CASSLTDPRGTQYF; CDR3nt: TGTGCCAGCAGCTTGACGGACCCCAGGGGGACCCAGTACTTC
d_gene: TRBD1; abundance: NA; v_gene: TRBV27; j_gene: TRBJ2-7; CDR3aa: CASSFKTGTYEQYF; CDR3nt: TGTGCCAGCAGCTTCAAGACAGGGACCTACGAGCAGTACTTC
d_gene: NA; abundance: NA; v_gene: TRBV28; j_gene: TRBJ1-1; CDR3aa: CASSLYKMNTEAFF; CDR3nt: TGTGCCAGCAGTTTGTACAAGATGAACACTGAAGCTTTCTTT
d_gene: NA; abundance: NA; v_gene: TRBV14; j_gene: TRBJ2-3; CDR3aa: CASSQDPQDTQYF; CDR3nt: TGTGCCAGCAGCCAAGATCCCCAAGATACGCAGTATTTT
d_gene: TRBD1; abundance: few; v_gene: TRBV24-1; j_gene: TRBJ1-5; CDR3aa: CATSDSGGGQPQHF; CDR3nt: TGTGCCACCAGTGATTCAGGGGGAGGTCAGCCCCAGCATTTT
d_gene: TRBD1; abundance: few; v_gene: TRBV5-1; j_gene: TRBJ2-2; CDR3aa: CASSLGQGATGELFF; CDR3nt: TGCGCCAGCAGCCTTGGACAGGGGGCGACCGGGGAGCTGTTTTTT
d_gene: TRBD1; abundance: NA; v_gene: TRBV6-5; j_gene: TRBJ2-7; CDR3aa: CASRSTKQGVYEQYF; CDR3nt: TGTGCCAGCAGATCGACAAAACAGGGGGTCTACGAGCAGTACTTC
d_gene: NA; abundance: NA; v_gene: TRBV2; j_gene: TRBJ1-2; CDR3aa: CASSDGGRQGDRYGYTF; CDR3nt: TGTGCCAGCAGTGATGGGGGCCGGCAGGGCGATAGGTATGGCTACACCTTC
d_gene: TRBD1; abundance: NA; v_gene: TRBV27; j_gene: TRBJ2-7; CDR3aa: CASSLWDRVHEQYF; CDR3nt: TGTGCCAGCAGTTTATGGGACAGGGTACACGAGCAGTACTTC